The 3 T cell receptor beta chains presented below share a single source sample, sequenced in a study of shared clonotypes between healthy human individuals. The assay was immunoSEQ multiplex PCR, and TCRdb's table has in-frame clones only and misses some. Counted here are under 850,000 clones, around 77% occurring once; the ten biggest clones make up under 2%. The source material was memory CD4+ T cells sorted from blood. Subset specified: CD45RA-negative fraction. The origin of the receptors is a woman between 25 and 40 years old in good health.

This chain uses TRBV28 with TRBJ2-5, with D perhaps matching TRBD1 (6 bases). The germline V gene encodes CDR1 MDHEN and CDR2 SYDVKM. The CDR3 runs 15 residues. V was clipped by 4 bases and J by 3 bases, with 15 bases between them. CDR3 sequence: CASSSVDSIKETQYF. The DNA of the CDR3 is TGTGCCAGCAGTTCCGTGGACAGCATTAAAGAGACCCAGTACTTC.

This chain uses TRBV25-1 with TRBJ2-5, with 8 bases that match TRBD1. The CDR3 spans 13 residues. Trimming at V came to 6 bases and at J to 3 bases, leaving 3 bases not matched to a gene. CDR1 MGHDK and CDR2 SYGVNS come from the germline V gene. The CDR3 DNA reads TGTGCCAGCAGACCGACAGGGGAAGAGACCCAGTACTTC. As protein: CASRPTGEETQYF. The full variable domain, in which reference TRBV25-1 and TRBJ2-5 provide the parts outside the CDR3, is EADIYQTPRYLVIGTGKKITLECSQTMGHDKMYWYQQDPGMELHLIHYSYGVNSTEKGDLSSESTVSRIRTEHFPLTLESARPSHTSQYLCASRPTGEETQYFGPGTRLLVL.

This chain links TRBV7-7 with TRBJ2-3; perhaps TRBD2 as D (5 bases). Trimming removed 5 bases at V and 8 bases at J, with 14 bases between. The germline V gene encodes CDR1 SSHAT and CDR2 FNYEAQ (reference sequence). This CDR3 comprises 13 residues. CDR3 coding DNA: TGTGCCAGCAGCCCAGACGCCCGGGGTACGCAGTATTTT. Translated, it gives CASSPDARGTQYF.